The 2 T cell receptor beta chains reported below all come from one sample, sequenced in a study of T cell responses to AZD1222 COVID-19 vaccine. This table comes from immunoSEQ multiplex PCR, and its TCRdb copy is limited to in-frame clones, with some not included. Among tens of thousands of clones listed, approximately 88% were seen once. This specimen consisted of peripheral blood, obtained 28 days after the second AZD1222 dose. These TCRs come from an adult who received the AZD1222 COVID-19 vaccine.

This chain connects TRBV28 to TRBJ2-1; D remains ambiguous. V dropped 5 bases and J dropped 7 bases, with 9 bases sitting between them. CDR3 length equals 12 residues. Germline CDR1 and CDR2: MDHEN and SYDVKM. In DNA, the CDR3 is TGTGCCAGCAGTCAGTCCCGGAATGAGCAGTTCTTC. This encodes CASSQSRNEQFF.

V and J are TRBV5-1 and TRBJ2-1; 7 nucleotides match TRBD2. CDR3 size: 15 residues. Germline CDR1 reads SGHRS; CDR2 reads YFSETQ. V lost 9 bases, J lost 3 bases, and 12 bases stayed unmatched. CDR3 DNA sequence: TGCGCCACCGCGAGGAGCGGGGCTCACTACAATGAGCAGTTCTTC. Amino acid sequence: CATARSGAHYNEQFF. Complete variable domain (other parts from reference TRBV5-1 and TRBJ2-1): KAGVTQTPRYLIKTRGQQVTLSCSPISGHRSVSWYQQTPGQGLQFLFEYFSETQRNKGNFPGRFSGRQFSNSRSEMNVSTLELGDSALYLCATARSGAHYNEQFFGPGTRLTVL.